The 12 T cell receptor beta chains in this list originate from one sample, sequenced in a study of T-cell memory formation after mild COVID-19. From the 5' RACE reads, TCRdb called clonotypes with MiXCR, one entry per CDR3 protein. Among approximately 480,000 distinct CDR3 sequences, 18% were seen once, and the ten largest hold around 12%. Sequencing input: PBMCs or a T cell subset sorted from them (not recorded which). The receptor source for this set is an adult woman who had mild COVID-19 (a few samples of this study predate the infection). Cell type and time point are not known.

This chain links TRBV19 with TRBJ2-2; D is uncertain. V lost 0 bases to trimming and J lost 5 bases, with 13 bases between them. The CDR3 runs 16 residues. The germline CDR1 and CDR2 sequences are LNHDA and SQIVND (reference sequence). The CDR3 nucleotides read TGTGCCAGTAGTATAGATGCGGCCAGGAGAACCGGGGAGCTGTTTTTT. It yields the protein CASSIDAARRTGELFF.

The V and J genes are TRBV7-3 and TRBJ2-5; D is possibly TRBD1 (6 bases). The germline V gene has CDR1 SGHTA and CDR2 FQGTGA. The CDR3 is 15 residues long. Trimming stripped 2 bases from V and 4 bases from J, with 14 bases between. The CDR3 loop reads CASSLFGAGAETQYF. For the CDR3, the DNA is TGTGCCAGCAGCTTATTCGGGGCAGGGGCAGAGACCCAGTACTTC.

This chain links TRBV12-3 or TRBV12-4 with TRBJ1-3; no firm D call. Trimming took 5 bases from V and 0 from J, leaving 8 bases between them. The CDR3 extends over 14 amino acids. The CDR3 region has the DNA TGTGCCAGCAGTACCGACAACTCTGGAAACACCATATATTTT. The encoded protein is CASSTDNSGNTIYF.

The chain is built from TRBV25-1 and TRBJ1-2; D gene uncertain. The V and J ends lost 2 bases and 8 bases respectively, with 15 bases between them. Germline CDR1 and CDR2: MGHDK and SYGVNS. The CDR3 extends over 14 amino acids. This CDR3 reads CASSELSGFRGYTF. CDR3 coding DNA: TGTGCCAGCAGTGAACTCTCTGGCTTCCGGGGCTACACCTTC.

In its sample, this clonotype was seen a few times. J is TRBJ2-1 and V is TRBV12-3 or TRBV12-4; the D call may be TRBD1 or TRBD2 (5 bases each). This CDR3 is 15 amino acids long. The V gene lost 2 bases and the J gene lost 0 bases, with 8 bases spanning the gap. This CDR3 is CASSLSGTSYNEQFF. The CDR3 DNA sequence: TGTGCCAGCAGTTTAAGTGGGACCTCCTACAATGAGCAGTTCTTC.

The chain carries TRBV11-2 and TRBJ2-5; no definite D call. The CDR3 is 14 amino acids. V lost 4 bases and J lost 5, with 14 bases in between. CDR1 and CDR2 (germline): SGHAT, FQNNGV. Here the CDR3 reads CASSSRSGRETQYF. The CDR3 DNA reads TGTGCCAGCAGCTCAAGATCCGGGCGGGAGACCCAGTACTTC.

This clonotype was counted a few times. J is TRBJ2-7 and V is TRBV12-3 or TRBV12-4; tentative D call: TRBD1 (5 bases). The V end was cut by 6 bases, the J end by 4 bases, with 10 bases between. The CDR3 extends over 12 amino acids. The CDR3 nucleotides read TGTGCCAGCAGAGCTACAGGTTACGAGCAGTACTTC. The encoded protein is CASRATGYEQYF.

Only a few counts were recorded for this clonotype. The rearrangement links TRBV30 to TRBJ2-2; tentative D call: TRBD2 (6 bases). The germline gives CDR1 GTSNPN, CDR2 SVGIG (reference sequence). Trimming left V 4 bases short and J 6 bases short, with 12 bases between. The CDR3 contains 13 residues. The CDR3 here is CAWTLASAGELFF. The DNA of the CDR3 is TGTGCCTGGACTCTAGCGTCCGCCGGGGAGCTGTTTTTT.

This clonotype has a handful of counts. The V gene is TRBV20-1, the J gene TRBJ2-7; 7 bases line up with TRBD1. Germline CDR1 DFQATT, CDR2 SNEGSKA (reference sequence). The CDR3 loop spans 15 amino acids. V shed 5 bases and J 3 bases; nucleotides not matched to a gene: 13. The CDR3 loop reads CSAGRRAGGRYEQYF. For the CDR3, the DNA is TGCAGTGCTGGTAGGCGGGCAGGGGGTCGCTACGAGCAGTACTTC.

This clonotype was counted only a few times. The chain recombines TRBV5-4 with TRBJ2-7, with 9 bases that match TRBD2. Germline V gene sequence: CDR1 SGHNT, CDR2 YYREEE (reference sequence). The CDR3 loop spans 15 amino acids. With V trimmed by 4 bases and J by 7 bases, 12 bases remained unmatched. The CDR3 loop is CASSPRTSASGEQYF. DNA for the CDR3: TGTGCCAGCAGCCCGCGGACTAGCGCTTCGGGGGAGCAGTACTTC. Based on the CDR3 plus reference TRBV5-4 and TRBJ2-7, the full variable domain is ETGVTQSPTHLIKTRGQQVTLRCSSQSGHNTVSWYQQALGQGPQFIFQYYREEENGRGNFPPRFSGLQFPNYSSELNVNALELDDSALYLCASSPRTSASGEQYFGPGTRLTVT.

The chain recombines TRBV5-5 with TRBJ1-1; TRBD1 is a possible D gene (5 bases). CDR3 length equals 14 residues. The germline V and J ends were trimmed by 2 bases and 3 bases, with 11 bases remaining between them. The germline V gene has CDR1 SGHKS and CDR2 YYEKEE (reference sequence). The CDR3 is CASSFRWGDTEAFF. Here the CDR3 DNA reads TGTGCCAGCAGCTTTCGATGGGGGGACACTGAAGCTTTCTTT.

J is TRBJ2-7 and V is TRBV4-2; tentative D call: TRBD1 (5 bases). The CDR3 contains 14 residues. The V end lost 0 bases, the J end lost 4 bases, and 10 bases lay between the germline ends. Germline CDR1 is LGHNA and CDR2 is YNFKEQ. The CDR3 DNA follows: TGTGCCAGCAGCCAAGATCTGGGGCAGTACGAGCAGTACTTC. As protein: CASSQDLGQYEQYF.